This TCR beta chain appears in the sequencing data of a study of T cell repertoires in cytomegalovirus infection (dated by TCRdb to the late 2010s). Turning to the overall study: Peptide stimulations targeted recently identified HLA-C-restricted CMV epitopes, whose presentation resists viral immunomodulation, together with well-studied HLA-B-restricted epitopes. Donor HLA type was relevant to the analysis, because carriage of CMV infection together with the matching HLA type was indicated by public TCR beta signatures. On the study overall, not on this receptor specifically: In both this cohort and an independent cohort of several hundred donors, the cumulative frequency of public TCR beta family members distinguished carriers of CMV infection plus the relevant HLA type. The ex vivo response was dominated by HLA-C-restricted CMV-specific TCR beta clonotypes, which also provided the single most frequent clonotype in two of eight donors.

The sequencer listed for this sample is Illumina HiSeq 1500. In TCRdb, the public reads were trimmed at Q25 with fastp and aligned with MiXCR, with productive beta chains retained. Every distinct CDR3 protein forms one entry, paired with its most common genes and DNA. A total of under 200,000 distinct CDR3 sequences appear in this sample, 20% to 25% of them only once. The ten most abundant clones make up roughly 25% of the sample. On this clonotype itself: This clone's antigen is unknown. Per-nucleotide qualities are absent, and no much larger clonotype sits a single base away.

The treatment or condition label corresponds to: in vitro stimulation with specific CMV peptide epitopes to enrich CMV-specific T cells. The germline V gene (reference sequence) gives CDR1 as DFQATT and CDR2 as SNEGSKA. Including the terminal cysteine and phenylalanine, the CDR3 comprises 14 residues. Only CDR3 DNA remains: 42 bases, in frame from the first base. Trimming removed 3 bases from V and 7 bases from J; the gene matches leave 6 bases unexplained. The input for sequencing was CD8+ T cells from cultured PBMCs, taken from culture after CMV antigen stimulation. Recombination joined TRBV20-1 with TRBJ2-2; TRBD1 lines up with 9 middle nucleotides. The TCR was taken from a human donor in good health (CMV status not recorded). Some clones in this sample may be carry-over from other donors' samples. The nucleotide sequence reads as follows: TGCAGTGCTAGTGGGACAGGGAAAGGCGGGGAGCTGTTTTTT. The translation is CSASGTGKGGELFF.